This T cell receptor (beta chain) was sequenced during a study of Tregs in tolerant kidney transplant recipients. General study findings and limits: Few patients were studied, so findings need validation in larger groups. Some patients' samples used different primers over time, so nucleotide sequences weren't comparable.

Related graft donors supplied nonmyeloablative bone marrow transplants, and mixed chimerism was transient. Clones were read by immunoSEQ multiplex PCR, and TCRdb kept only the in-frame ones, dropping some. In the table there are about 55,000 clones, 91% of which are singletons. The CDR3 is made up of 15 amino acids. Per germline, CDR1 MNHNS and CDR2 SASEGT. The V and J ends lost 6 bases and 2 bases respectively, with 14 bases between them. To note about this clone: Its target is unknown.

The sequence was collected from a human patient who received a combined kidney and bone marrow transplant. Some T cells may be the graft donor's. V usage is TRBV6-1 and J usage is TRBJ1-5, with a weak D call TRBD1 (6 bases). The input for sequencing was CD8+ T cells from blood (PBMCs), taken 24 months after the transplant. The CDR3 sequence is CASSNREAGNQPQHF. The CDR3 bases are TGTGCCAGCAGCAACAGGGAAGCGGGCAATCAGCCCCAGCATTTT.